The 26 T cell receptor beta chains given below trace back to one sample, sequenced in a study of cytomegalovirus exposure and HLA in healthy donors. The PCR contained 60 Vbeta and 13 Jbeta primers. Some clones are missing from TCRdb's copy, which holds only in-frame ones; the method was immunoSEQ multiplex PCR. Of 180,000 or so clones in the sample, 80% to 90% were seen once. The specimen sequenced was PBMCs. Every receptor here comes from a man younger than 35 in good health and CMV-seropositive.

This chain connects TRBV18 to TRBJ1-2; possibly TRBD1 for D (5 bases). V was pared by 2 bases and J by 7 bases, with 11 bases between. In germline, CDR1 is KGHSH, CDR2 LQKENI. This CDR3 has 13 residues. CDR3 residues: CASSPKGITGYTF. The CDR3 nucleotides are TGTGCCAGCTCACCAAAGGGGATAACTGGCTACACCTTC.

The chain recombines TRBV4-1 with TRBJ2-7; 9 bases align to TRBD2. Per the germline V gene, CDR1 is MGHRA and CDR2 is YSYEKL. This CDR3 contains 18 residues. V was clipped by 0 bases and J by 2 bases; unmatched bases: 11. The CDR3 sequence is CASSQEGFEAGGTYEQYF. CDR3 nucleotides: TGCGCCAGCAGCCAAGAAGGCTTCGAAGCGGGGGGAACCTACGAGCAGTACTTC.

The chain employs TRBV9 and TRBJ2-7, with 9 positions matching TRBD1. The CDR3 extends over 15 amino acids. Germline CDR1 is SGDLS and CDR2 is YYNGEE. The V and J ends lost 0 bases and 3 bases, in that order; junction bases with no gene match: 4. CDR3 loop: CASSVGRQGVYEQYF. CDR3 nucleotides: TGTGCCAGCAGCGTAGGCCGACAGGGGGTCTACGAGCAGTACTTC. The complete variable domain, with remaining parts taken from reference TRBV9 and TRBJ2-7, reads DSGVTQTPKHLITATGQRVTLRCSPRSGDLSVYWYQQSLDQGLQFLIQYYNGEERAKGNILERFSAQQFPDLHSELNLSSLELGDSALYFCASSVGRQGVYEQYFGPGTRLTVT.

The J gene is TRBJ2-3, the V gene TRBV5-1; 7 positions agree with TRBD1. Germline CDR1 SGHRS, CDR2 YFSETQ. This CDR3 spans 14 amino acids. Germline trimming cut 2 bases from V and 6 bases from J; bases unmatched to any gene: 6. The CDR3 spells CASSLGRGSDTQYF. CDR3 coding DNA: TGCGCCAGCAGCTTAGGCAGGGGGAGTGATACGCAGTATTTT.

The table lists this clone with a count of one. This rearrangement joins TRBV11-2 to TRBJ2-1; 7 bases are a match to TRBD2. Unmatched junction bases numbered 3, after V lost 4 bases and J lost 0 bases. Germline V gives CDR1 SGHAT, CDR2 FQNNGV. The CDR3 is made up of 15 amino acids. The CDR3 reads CASSSRGSSYNEQFF. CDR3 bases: TGTGCCAGCAGCTCGCGGGGGAGCTCCTACAATGAGCAGTTCTTC. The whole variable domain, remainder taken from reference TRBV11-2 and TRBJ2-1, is EAGVAQSPRYKIIEKRQSVAFWCNPISGHATLYWYQQILGQGPKLLIQFQNNGVVDDSQLPKDRFSAERLKGVDSTLKIQPAKLEDSAVYLCASSSRGSSYNEQFFGPGTRLTVL.

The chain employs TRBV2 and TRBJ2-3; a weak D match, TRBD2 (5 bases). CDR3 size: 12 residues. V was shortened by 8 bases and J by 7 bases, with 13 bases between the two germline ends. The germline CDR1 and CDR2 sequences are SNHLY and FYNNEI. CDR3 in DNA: TGTGCCAGCCGGGGTCAGCAGAATACGCAGTATTTT. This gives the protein CASRGQQNTQYF.

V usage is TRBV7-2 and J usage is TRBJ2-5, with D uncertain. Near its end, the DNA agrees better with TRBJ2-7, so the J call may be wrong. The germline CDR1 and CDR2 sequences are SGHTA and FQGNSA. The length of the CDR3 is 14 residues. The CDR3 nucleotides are TGTGCCAGCAGCTTAGTGCCACCCTCCTACGAGCAGTACTTC. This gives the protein CASSLVPPSYEQYF.

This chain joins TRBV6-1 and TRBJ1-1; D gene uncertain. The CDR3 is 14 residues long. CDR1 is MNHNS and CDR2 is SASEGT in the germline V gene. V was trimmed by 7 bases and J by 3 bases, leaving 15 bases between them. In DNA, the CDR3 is TGTGCCAGCAATACGGGGATTGGGTACACTGAAGCTTTCTTT. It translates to CASNTGIGYTEAFF.

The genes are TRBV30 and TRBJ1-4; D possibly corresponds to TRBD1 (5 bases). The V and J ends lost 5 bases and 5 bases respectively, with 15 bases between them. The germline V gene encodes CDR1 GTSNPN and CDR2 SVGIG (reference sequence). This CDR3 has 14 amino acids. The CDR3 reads CAWEGGTPNEKLFF. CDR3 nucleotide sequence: TGTGCCTGGGAGGGAGGGACTCCAAATGAAAAACTGTTTTTT.

Here the CDR3 reads CASQRGQGGNQPQHF. The CDR3 DNA sequence: TGTGCCAGCCAGAGGGGACAGGGAGGCAATCAGCCCCAGCATTTT. This sequence joins TRBV6-5 and TRBJ1-5, with TRBD1 matching 9 bases. Per germline, CDR1 MNHEY and CDR2 SVGAGI. After removal of 8 bases from V and 2 bases from J, the junction contained 7 bases not matched to a gene. The CDR3 is 15 residues long.

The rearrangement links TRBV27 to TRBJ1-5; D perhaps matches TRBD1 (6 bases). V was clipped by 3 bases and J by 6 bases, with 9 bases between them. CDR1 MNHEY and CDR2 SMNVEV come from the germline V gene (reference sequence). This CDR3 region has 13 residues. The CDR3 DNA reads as TGTGCCAGCAGTTTCAGGGGTGGTCAGCCCCAGCATTTT. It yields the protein CASSFRGGQPQHF.

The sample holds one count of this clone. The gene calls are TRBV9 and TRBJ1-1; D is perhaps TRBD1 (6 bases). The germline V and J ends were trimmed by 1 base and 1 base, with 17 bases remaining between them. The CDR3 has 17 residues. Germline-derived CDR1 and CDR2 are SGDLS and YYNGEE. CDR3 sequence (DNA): TGTGCCAGCAGCGTATGGGGGGGCATCGGGCGGAACACTGAAGCTTTCTTT. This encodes CASSVWGGIGRNTEAFF.

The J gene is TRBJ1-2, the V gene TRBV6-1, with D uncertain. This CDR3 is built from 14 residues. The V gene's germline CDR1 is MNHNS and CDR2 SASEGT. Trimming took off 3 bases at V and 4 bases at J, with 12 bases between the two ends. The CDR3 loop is CASSERWGGYGYTF. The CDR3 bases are TGTGCCAGCAGTGAGAGGTGGGGAGGCTATGGCTACACCTTC.

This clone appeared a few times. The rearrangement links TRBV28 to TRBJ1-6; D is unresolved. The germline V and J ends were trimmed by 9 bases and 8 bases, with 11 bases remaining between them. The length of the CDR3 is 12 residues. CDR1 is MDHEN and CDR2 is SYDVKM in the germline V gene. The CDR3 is CASHLRDSPLHF. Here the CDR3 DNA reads TGTGCCAGTCACCTTCGGGATTCACCCCTCCACTTT.

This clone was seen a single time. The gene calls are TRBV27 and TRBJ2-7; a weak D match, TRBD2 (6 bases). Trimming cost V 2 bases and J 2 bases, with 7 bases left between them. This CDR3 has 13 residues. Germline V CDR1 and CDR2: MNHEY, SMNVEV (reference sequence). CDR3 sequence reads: CASSLTGAYEQYF. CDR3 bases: TGTGCCAGCAGTTTAACGGGGGCCTACGAGCAGTACTTC.

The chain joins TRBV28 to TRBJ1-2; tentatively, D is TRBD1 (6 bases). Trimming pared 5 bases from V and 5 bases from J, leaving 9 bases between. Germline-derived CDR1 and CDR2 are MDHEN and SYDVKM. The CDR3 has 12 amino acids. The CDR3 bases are TGTGCCAGCAGTATCACAGGGTATGGCTACACCTTC. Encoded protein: CASSITGYGYTF.

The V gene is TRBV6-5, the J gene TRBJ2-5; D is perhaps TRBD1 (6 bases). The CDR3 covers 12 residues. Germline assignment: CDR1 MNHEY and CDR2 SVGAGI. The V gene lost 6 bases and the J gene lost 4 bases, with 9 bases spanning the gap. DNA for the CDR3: TGTGCCAGCAGCCCAGGGGTAGAGACCCAGTACTTC. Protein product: CASSPGVETQYF.

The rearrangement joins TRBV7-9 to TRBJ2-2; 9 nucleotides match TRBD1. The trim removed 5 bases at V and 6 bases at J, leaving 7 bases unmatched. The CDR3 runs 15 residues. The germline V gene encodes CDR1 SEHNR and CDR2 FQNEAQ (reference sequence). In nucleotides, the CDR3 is TGTGCCAGCAGCCCCCGGGACAGGGATTCCGGGGAGCTGTTTTTT. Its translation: CASSPRDRDSGELFF.

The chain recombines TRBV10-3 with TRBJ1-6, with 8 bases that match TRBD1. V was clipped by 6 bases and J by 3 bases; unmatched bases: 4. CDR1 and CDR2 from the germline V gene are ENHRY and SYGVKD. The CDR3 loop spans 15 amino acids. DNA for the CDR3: TGTGCCATCAGGATGACAGGGGACTATAATTCACCCCTCCACTTT. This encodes CAIRMTGDYNSPLHF.

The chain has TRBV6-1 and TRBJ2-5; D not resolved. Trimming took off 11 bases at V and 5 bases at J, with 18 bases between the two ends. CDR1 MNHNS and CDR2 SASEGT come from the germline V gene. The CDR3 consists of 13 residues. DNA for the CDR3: TGTGCCCTCAATTTGGAGTATATTGAGACCCAGTACTTC. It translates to CALNLEYIETQYF.

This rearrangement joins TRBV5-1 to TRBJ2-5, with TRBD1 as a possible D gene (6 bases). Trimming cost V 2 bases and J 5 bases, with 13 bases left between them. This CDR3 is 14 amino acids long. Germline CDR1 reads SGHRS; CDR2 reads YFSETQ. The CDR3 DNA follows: TGCGCCAGCAGCTTCCAAGGACAGTCGGAGACCCAGTACTTC. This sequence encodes CASSFQGQSETQYF.

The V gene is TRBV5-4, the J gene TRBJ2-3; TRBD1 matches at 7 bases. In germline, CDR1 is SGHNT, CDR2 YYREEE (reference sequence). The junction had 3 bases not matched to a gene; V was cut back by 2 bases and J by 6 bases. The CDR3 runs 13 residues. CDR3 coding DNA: TGTGCCAGCAGCTTACAGGGGACGGATACGCAGTATTTT. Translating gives CASSLQGTDTQYF.

The CDR3 loop is CASTLGGSGANVLTF. The CDR3 DNA reads TGTGCCAGCACTCTAGGGGGCTCTGGGGCCAACGTCCTGACTTTC. The rearrangement joins TRBV7-2 to TRBJ2-6; D perhaps matches TRBD1 (6 bases). The CDR3 runs to 15 residues. The germline gives CDR1 SGHTA, CDR2 FQGNSA. The V end lost 7 bases, the J end lost 0 bases, and 10 bases lay between the germline ends.

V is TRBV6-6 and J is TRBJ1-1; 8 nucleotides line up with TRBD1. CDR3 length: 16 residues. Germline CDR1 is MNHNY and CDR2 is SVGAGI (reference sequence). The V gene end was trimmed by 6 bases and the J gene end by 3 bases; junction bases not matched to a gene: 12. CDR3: CASSPMGETGDTEAFF. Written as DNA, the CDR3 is TGTGCCAGCAGCCCCATGGGTGAGACAGGGGACACTGAAGCTTTCTTT.

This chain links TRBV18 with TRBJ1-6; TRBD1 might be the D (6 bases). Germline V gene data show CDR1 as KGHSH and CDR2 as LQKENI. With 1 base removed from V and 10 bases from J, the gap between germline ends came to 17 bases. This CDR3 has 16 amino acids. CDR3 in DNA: TGTGCCAGCTCACCACGGCACAGGGTTCCTCAATCACCCCTCCACTTT. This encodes CASSPRHRVPQSPLHF.

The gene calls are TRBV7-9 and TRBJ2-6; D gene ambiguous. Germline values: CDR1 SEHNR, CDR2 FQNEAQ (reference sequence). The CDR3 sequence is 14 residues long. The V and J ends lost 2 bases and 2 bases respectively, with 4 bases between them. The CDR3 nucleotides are TGTGCCAGCAGCTTAATCGCTGGGGCCAACGTCCTGACTTTC. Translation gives CASSLIAGANVLTF.